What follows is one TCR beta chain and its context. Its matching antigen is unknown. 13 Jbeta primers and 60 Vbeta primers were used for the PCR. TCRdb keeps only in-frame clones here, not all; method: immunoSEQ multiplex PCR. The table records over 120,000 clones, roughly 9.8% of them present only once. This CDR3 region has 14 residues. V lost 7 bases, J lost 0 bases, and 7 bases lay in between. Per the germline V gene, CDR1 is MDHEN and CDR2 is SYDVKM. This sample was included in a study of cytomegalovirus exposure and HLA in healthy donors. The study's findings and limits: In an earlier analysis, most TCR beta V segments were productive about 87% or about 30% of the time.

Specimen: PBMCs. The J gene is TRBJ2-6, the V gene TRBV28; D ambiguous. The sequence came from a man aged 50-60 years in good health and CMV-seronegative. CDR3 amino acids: CASIRSSGANVLTF. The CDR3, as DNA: TGTGCCAGCATAAGGAGCTCTGGGGCCAACGTCCTGACTTTC.